In its sample, the clone carrying this T cell receptor beta chain was seen many times. Orbital computed tomography, thyroid ultrasound, TRAb, serum thyroxine and clinical symptoms formed the basis of diagnosis. The PBMC fraction was derived from under 11 ml of fresh peripheral blood. Trimming stripped 8 bases from V and 1 base from J, with 6 bases between. The CDR3 spans 13 residues. Germline loops: CDR1 MNHNS, CDR2 SASEGT. The data were obtained in a study of Graves' ophthalmopathy and Graves' hyperthyroidism. Investigators amplified TCR beta CDR3 regions from RNA transcripts. In the first round, RT-PCR was carried out with HTBI primers, and a multiplex PCR formed the second round. TCRdb independently ran MiXCR on the multiplex PCR reads; one entry per CDR3 protein. The data hold some 520,000 distinct CDR3 sequences, with approximately 15% observed a single time.

Source material: blood. This TCR was sampled from a woman aged 25 to 39 with Graves' ophthalmopathy. The chain has TRBV6-1 and TRBJ2-6; no reliable D call. The CDR3 here is CASCESGANVLTF. Written as DNA, the CDR3 is TGTGCCAGCTGCGAATCTGGGGCCAACGTCCTGACTTTC.